The 19 T cell receptor beta chains listed next were all sequenced from one sample in a study of blood T cell repertoires in COVID-19. Libraries were prepared by immunoSEQ multiplex PCR; TCRdb keeps only in-frame clonotypes and omits some of them. The repertoire includes under 250,000 clones, roughly nine tenths of them detected once, and about 6.5% sits in the top ten. Sequenced sample: peripheral blood. The receptors stem from a man in his 60s who had recovered from COVID-19.

This clone was picked up one time. This chain joins TRBV5-1 and TRBJ2-5; TRBD2 matches 9 bases. The ends lost 2 bases at V and 0 bases at J; junction bases unmatched: 14. Per germline, CDR1 SGHRS and CDR2 YFSETQ. The CDR3 length is 19 residues. The DNA for the CDR3 is TGCGCCAGCAGCTTAAGCGGGGGGACAACCCATTCGTACCAAGAGACCCAGTACTTC. This sequence encodes CASSLSGGTTHSYQETQYF.

The genes are TRBV5-8 and TRBJ1-5, with D hard to call. V shed 4 bases and J shed 2 bases, with 13 bases lying between them. The CDR3 extends over 15 amino acids. The germline CDR1 and CDR2 sequences are SGHTS and YDEGEE. Here the CDR3 DNA reads TGTGCCAGCAGCGAGGGAACAGTCCGCAATCAGCCCCAGCATTTT. Protein sequence: CASSEGTVRNQPQHF.

The J gene is TRBJ2-1, the V gene TRBV4-3, with 9 bases lining up with TRBD2. V shed 0 bases, J shed 0 bases, and the junction held 6 bases outside the gene matches. Per germline, CDR1 LGHNA and CDR2 YSLEER. The CDR3 is made up of 18 amino acids. In DNA, the CDR3 is TGCGCCAGCAGCCAAGATCAGACGCGGGAGGGCTCCTACAATGAGCAGTTCTTC. Encoded protein: CASSQDQTREGSYNEQFF.

The chain carries TRBV7-8 and TRBJ2-1; TRBD1 matches at 9 bases. J gave up 12 bases and V 4 bases, and 10 bases lay outside the gene matches. Germline CDR1 and CDR2: SGHVS and FQNEAQ. This CDR3 contains 14 residues. CDR3 sequence reads: CASSSPRDRVRQFF. CDR3 DNA sequence: TGTGCCAGCAGCTCCCCCCGGGACAGGGTCAGGCAGTTCTTC.

This clone was counted between two and nine times. The chain combines TRBV6-6 with TRBJ2-7; TRBD1 matches at 9 bases. The CDR3 length is 14 residues. Trimming took 5 bases from V and 7 from J; bases not matched to a gene: 9. CDR1 is MNHNY, CDR2 SVGAGI, per germline (reference sequence). CDR3 amino acids: CASSTKTGGWEQYF. The CDR3 nucleotides read TGTGCCAGCAGTACGAAGACAGGGGGGTGGGAGCAGTACTTC.

This clone was detected only once. This CDR3 reads CASSITDNSPLHF. In nucleotides, the CDR3 is TGTGCCAGTAGTATCACAGATAATTCACCCCTCCACTTT. This chain links TRBV19 with TRBJ1-6; D is unclear. V was clipped by 3 bases and J by 5 bases, with 5 bases between them. This CDR3 is 13 amino acids long. CDR1 LNHDA and CDR2 SQIVND come from the germline V gene (reference sequence).

This clone was seen just once. The CDR3 DNA is TGTGCCAGCAGTCTACTAGCGACCTCCTACGAGCAGTACTTC. This encodes CASSLLATSYEQYF. This sequence joins TRBV27 and TRBJ2-7; 7 bases line up with TRBD2. From germline, CDR1 is MNHEY and CDR2 SMNVEV (reference sequence). The CDR3 loop spans 14 amino acids. Trimming at V came to 5 bases and at J to 0 bases, leaving 4 bases not matched to a gene.

The chain combines TRBV9 with TRBJ2-5; D may be TRBD2 (6 bases). V was pared by 0 bases and J by 2 bases, with 14 bases between. This CDR3 comprises 16 residues. The germline CDR1 and CDR2 sequences are SGDLS and YYNGEE. CDR3 loop: CASSVGAGLKQETQYF. The CDR3 DNA follows: TGTGCCAGCAGCGTAGGGGCCGGACTAAAACAAGAGACCCAGTACTTC.

This rearrangement joins TRBV27 to TRBJ2-3, with a weak D call TRBD1 (6 bases). The CDR3 length is 16 residues. The germline V and J ends were trimmed by 6 bases and 2 bases, with 18 bases remaining between them. Germline V gives CDR1 MNHEY, CDR2 SMNVEV (reference sequence). CDR3 sequence: CASRPWTAYFTDTQYF. In DNA, the CDR3 is TGTGCCAGCAGGCCGTGGACAGCCTACTTCACAGATACGCAGTATTTT.

This chain uses TRBV7-2 with TRBJ2-1, with 8 positions matching TRBD1. The germline V gene encodes CDR1 SGHTA and CDR2 FQGNSA. The CDR3 length is 14 residues. With 5 bases clipped from V and 7 bases from J, the junction kept 7 bases outside the gene matches. CDR3 protein: CASSAPGGWNEQFF. For the CDR3, the DNA is TGTGCCAGCAGCGCACCAGGGGGCTGGAATGAGCAGTTCTTC.

There are a few counts of this clone. The rearrangement uses TRBV5-4 and TRBJ1-1; D remains unclear. Germline V gene sequence: CDR1 SGHNT, CDR2 YYREEE (reference sequence). The CDR3 is 14 residues long. Between the trimmed V and J ends, which lost 3 bases and 2 bases, there was a span of 11 bases. The CDR3 loop is CASSSGGPNTEAFF. CDR3 nucleotide sequence: TGTGCCAGCAGCTCTGGAGGGCCCAACACTGAAGCTTTCTTT.

V is TRBV28 and J is TRBJ2-7; tentatively, D is TRBD1 (6 bases). The CDR3 covers 12 residues. The V end lost 4 bases, the J end lost 5 bases, and 9 bases lay between the germline ends. Per germline, CDR1 MDHEN and CDR2 SYDVKM. CDR3 sequence reads: CASSSYRDEQYF. In DNA, the CDR3 is TGTGCCAGCAGTTCCTACAGGGACGAGCAGTACTTC.

The gene calls are TRBV5-1 and TRBJ1-1; D possibly corresponds to TRBD1 (6 bases). The CDR3 is made up of 14 amino acids. Germline values: CDR1 SGHRS, CDR2 YFSETQ. V was shortened by 1 base and J by 0 bases, with 7 bases between the two germline ends. For the CDR3, the DNA is TGCGCCAGCAGCTTGCCAGGGGTGAACACTGAAGCTTTCTTT. Protein: CASSLPGVNTEAFF.

This chain joins TRBV20-1 and TRBJ2-3; D not resolved. Trimming cost V 3 bases and J 2 bases, with 9 bases left between them. Germline V gene sequence: CDR1 DFQATT, CDR2 SNEGSKA (reference sequence). CDR3 length equals 13 residues. CDR3 DNA sequence: TGCAGTGCTAGTGGCCTAAACACAGATACGCAGTATTTT. Its translation: CSASGLNTDTQYF.

V usage is TRBV11-1 and J usage is TRBJ2-1; TRBD1 might be the D (5 bases). Germline V gene lookup returns CDR1 SGHAT and CDR2 FQDESV (reference sequence). Trimming took 2 bases from V and 9 from J, leaving 5 bases between them. This CDR3 contains 11 residues. The CDR3 nucleotides read TGTGCCAGCAGCTTAAGGGGTGAGCAGTTCTTC. Protein product: CASSLRGEQFF.

V usage is TRBV5-4 and J usage is TRBJ1-3; maybe TRBD1 (5 bases). V gave up 4 bases and J gave up 2 bases, with 16 bases separating them. Germline V gene data show CDR1 as SGHNT and CDR2 as YYREEE (reference sequence). CDR3 size: 16 residues. CDR3 residues: CASSRPDNGPGNTIYF. CDR3 bases: TGTGCCAGCAGCCGACCGGACAATGGCCCTGGAAACACCATATATTTT.

The J gene is TRBJ2-7, the V gene TRBV7-2; 8 bases align to TRBD2. This CDR3 has 15 residues. The junction had 12 bases not matched to a gene; V was cut back by 7 bases and J by 4 bases. Germline loops: CDR1 SGHTA, CDR2 FQGNSA. CDR3 DNA: TGTGCCAGCAAGGTTAGCGGGACGTCAGGGTACGAGCAGTACTTC. Its protein is CASKVSGTSGYEQYF.

V usage is TRBV3-1 (or the pseudogene TRBV3-2) and J usage is TRBJ2-1, with TRBD1 matching over 8 bases. This CDR3 spans 15 amino acids. The germline gives CDR1 LGHDT, CDR2 YNNKEL (reference sequence). Germline trimming cut 5 bases from V and 5 bases from J; bases unmatched to any gene: 8. The CDR3 loop reads CASSGDRGAHNEQFF. CDR3 coding DNA: TGTGCCAGCAGCGGTGACAGGGGAGCCCACAATGAGCAGTTCTTC.

In regard to this clone: This specimen includes other DNA sequences encoding the same CDR3. The chain uses TRBV6-2 or TRBV6-3 and TRBJ1-2; D gene ambiguous. Germline V gives CDR1 MNHEY, CDR2 SVGEGT. Trimming pared 2 bases from V and 3 bases from J, leaving 7 bases between. This CDR3 is built from 13 residues. The CDR3: CASSYKGDYGYTF. As DNA, the CDR3 is TGTGCCAGCAGTTACAAGGGAGACTATGGCTACACCTTC.